This record covers a single T cell receptor beta chain. This specimen comes from a study of T cells in narcolepsy. V dropped 4 bases and J dropped 3 bases, with 10 bases sitting between them. The CDR3 is made up of 13 amino acids. Germline CDR1 reads SGHTA; CDR2 reads FQGNSA. Some clones are missing from TCRdb's copy, which holds only in-frame ones; the method was immunoSEQ multiplex PCR. The table has 25,000 to 35,000 clones, about nine tenths seen once. What was sequenced was CD45RA- memory CD4+ T cells from PBMCs. This sequence originates from a human donor with narcolepsy. V is TRBV7-2 and J is TRBJ2-7; possible D gene TRBD1, 5 bases. CDR3 region: CASSSNRGYEQYF. The CDR3 DNA follows: TGTGCCAGCAGCTCTAATAGGGGCTACGAGCAGTACTTC.